Presented here are 21 T cell receptor beta chains from one specimen sequenced in a study of T cells in Graves' hyperthyroidism and ophthalmopathy (dated by TCRdb to 2018 to 2020). The library was generated by multiplex PCR. The run used an Illumina HiSeq 2000. The TCR beta CDR3 regions were amplified from the RNA transcripts. For the first round of RT-PCR on the TCR CDR3, the HTBI primer set was used together with the Qiagen OneStep RT-PCR kit. The public reads were quality trimmed at Q25 with fastp and then assembled into clones with MiXCR by TCRdb, keeping productive beta chains. Each record represents a unique CDR3 protein, reported with the most common genes and DNA among its rows. Here the sample has some 50,000 distinct CDR3 sequences; roughly 50% occur a single time. Of the sample, roughly 10% falls within the top ten clones. The sequencing sample was made of blood. All receptors come from a woman in her 50s with Graves' ophthalmopathy.

This clonotype has at least ten counts. The rearrangement links TRBV19 to TRBJ1-5; 8 bases match TRBD1. The V and J ends lost 7 bases and 4 bases, in that order; junction bases with no gene match: 9. Germline-derived CDR1 and CDR2 are LNHDA and SQIVND (reference sequence). This CDR3 comprises 15 residues. The CDR3 here is CASTPRDRWNQPQHF. CDR3 DNA: TGTGCCAGTACCCCGAGGGACAGGTGGAATCAGCCCCAGCATTTT.

Comment on this clonotype: The final CDR3 position lacks the conserved phenylalanine or tryptophan, pointing to a likely read error. The chain couples TRBV7-9 to TRBJ1-5; TRBD1 is a possible D gene (6 bases). The germline gives CDR1 SEHNR, CDR2 FQNEAQ (reference sequence). CDR3 size: 14 residues. Trimming took off 5 bases at V and 8 bases at J, with 16 bases between the two ends. This chain's CDR3 is CASSPTGRGEPQHL. CDR3 nucleotides: TGTGCCAGCAGCCCAACAGGGCGTGGTGAGCCCCAGCATCTT.

Comment on this clonotype: As the CDR3 is not closed by the conserved phenylalanine or tryptophan, this likely results from a read error. This rearrangement joins TRBV20-1 to TRBJ2-1; D is perhaps TRBD2 (7 bases). The CDR3 length is 16 residues. Germline CDR1 is DFQATT and CDR2 is SNEGSKA (reference sequence). The CDR3 loop reads CCARALVGGGRCEQFL. The CDR3 DNA is TGCTGTGCTAGAGCCCTAGTGGGGGGGGGCCGGTGTGAGCAGTTCCTC.

This clonotype is medium-sized (0.01 to 0.1%) by share. The chain couples TRBV29-1 to TRBJ2-7; D not certain. From germline, CDR1 is SQVTM and CDR2 ANQGSEA. The CDR3 spans 11 residues. The ends were cut back, 3 bases at V and 1 base at J, with 4 bases in the middle. This CDR3 reads CSVERSYEQYF. Here the CDR3 DNA reads TGCAGCGTTGAGAGGTCCTACGAGCAGTACTTC.

The chain combines TRBV5-1 with TRBJ2-3, with D unresolved. CDR1 SGHRS and CDR2 YFSETQ come from the germline V gene. The CDR3 is 13 amino acids. Trimming removed 7 bases at V and 1 base at J, with 10 bases between. CDR3 region: CASRQEGTDTQYF. The CDR3, as DNA: TGCGCCAGCCGACAAGAGGGCACAGATACGCAGTATTTT.

The sample holds many counts of this clonotype. The genes are TRBV7-9 and TRBJ1-1; D is possibly TRBD1 (5 bases). Germline V gene data show CDR1 as SEHNR and CDR2 as FQNEAQ (reference sequence). The V gene lost 3 bases and the J gene lost 1 base, with 18 bases spanning the gap. The CDR3 consists of 17 residues. As DNA, the CDR3 is TGTGCCAGCAGCTTCGAGGGACTGACGGTGTCGAACACTGAAGCTTTCTTT. It translates to CASSFEGLTVSNTEAFF.

This clonotype showed up many times. This chain links TRBV7-9 with TRBJ2-7; D possibly matches TRBD1 or TRBD2 (5 bases each). The length of the CDR3 is 12 residues. V was clipped by 4 bases and J by 4 bases, with 8 bases between them. In germline, CDR1 is SEHNR, CDR2 FQNEAQ (reference sequence). The CDR3 nucleotides are TGTGCCAGCAGCTCCGAGGGGTACGAGCAGTACTTC. Protein product: CASSSEGYEQYF. Based on the CDR3 plus reference TRBV7-9 and TRBJ2-7, the full variable domain is DTGVSQNPRHKITKRGQNVTFRCDPISEHNRLYWYRQTLGQGPEFLTYFQNEAQLEKSRLLSDRFSAERPKGSFSTLEIQRTEQGDSAMYLCASSSEGYEQYFGPGTRLTVT.

Remarks on this clonotype: A much larger clone is a single base away; this may be a read error. The chain links TRBV20-1 to TRBJ2-7; TRBD1 might be the D (6 bases). The V gene's germline CDR1 is DFQATT and CDR2 SNEGSKA (reference sequence). CDR3 size: 13 residues. The CDR3 spells CSAHDRNAYEQCF. The DNA for the CDR3 is TGCAGTGCACACGACAGGAACGCCTACGAGCAGTGCTTC.

Ten or more counts support this clonotype. The CDR3 DNA follows: TGTGCTAGTGGTTTGAGCAGTGCCTACGAGCAGTACTTC. Translated, it gives CASGLSSAYEQYF. V is TRBV12-5 and J is TRBJ2-7; D unclear. The germline gives CDR1 LGHNT, CDR2 FRNRAP. The V gene lost 2 bases and the J gene lost 2 bases, with 7 bases spanning the gap. The CDR3 is 13 residues long.

The V call is TRBV20-1, the J call TRBJ2-6; 8 bases agree with TRBD1. V lost 4 bases to trimming and J lost 4 bases; unmatched junction nucleotides: 12. The CDR3 sequence is 17 residues long. Per germline, CDR1 DFQATT and CDR2 SNEGSKA (reference sequence). The CDR3 DNA reads as TGCAGTGCTATATCGGGACAGGACAACACCGGGGCCAACGTCCTGACTTTC. It yields the protein CSAISGQDNTGANVLTF.

The chain joins TRBV20-1 to TRBJ2-7, with TRBD2 matching 13 bases. The CDR3 is 13 amino acids. Germline values: CDR1 DFQATT, CDR2 SNEGSKA (reference sequence). The CDR3: CRARTSGSYEQYF. The CDR3 nucleotides are TGCAGAGCAAGGACTAGCGGGAGCTACGAGCAGTACTTC.

The gene calls are TRBV7-7 and TRBJ2-1, with TRBD2 matching 10 bases. The CDR3 is 15 residues long. In germline, CDR1 is SSHAT, CDR2 FNYEAQ (reference sequence). With 6 bases clipped from V and 2 bases from J, the junction kept 4 bases outside the gene matches. The CDR3 DNA is TGTGCCAGCAGTCCCGGGACTAGCGCCTACAATGAGCAGTTCTTC. Protein sequence: CASSPGTSAYNEQFF.

In regard to this clonotype: The missing conserved phenylalanine or tryptophan at the end of this CDR3 makes a read error likely. The chain links TRBV5-8 to TRBJ2-7; D unclear. Germline values: CDR1 SGHTS, CDR2 YDEGEE. This CDR3 comprises 14 residues. The CDR3 coding sequence is TGTGGCAGCAGCTTCCGGACCCGGCGGTACGAGCAGTACCTC. This encodes CGSSFRTRRYEQYL.

A remark on this clonotype: Germline is not matched at one junction end, which may reflect a read error. The chain joins TRBV7-6 to TRBJ2-1; D is tentatively TRBD1 or TRBD2 (7 bases each). Germline-derived CDR1 and CDR2 are SGHVS and FNYEAQ. The CDR3 sequence is 16 residues long. In nucleotides, the CDR3 is TGTGCCAGCAGCCTCCCCAGGGGGGGGGCTGACGATGAACAGTTCTTC. Translation gives CASSLPRGGADDEQFF.

Many counts were recorded for this clonotype. The chain carries TRBV11-2 and TRBJ1-4; no firm D call. Germline CDR1 is SGHAT and CDR2 is FQNNGV. The V gene lost 1 base and the J gene lost 3 bases, with 12 bases spanning the gap. This CDR3 has 16 amino acids. The CDR3 region is CASSLGKLRANEKLFF. CDR3 bases: TGTGCCAGCAGCTTAGGGAAATTGAGGGCTAATGAAAAACTGTTTTTT.

This clonotype was observed many times. V usage is TRBV10-3 and J usage is TRBJ2-5; 11 bases align to TRBD2. The CDR3 consists of 14 residues. Per germline, CDR1 ENHRY and CDR2 SYGVKD. V dropped 8 bases and J dropped 2; count of bases not matched to a gene: 4. The CDR3 loop reads CAISASGGQETQYF. The CDR3 DNA reads TGTGCCATCTCGGCTAGCGGGGGGCAAGAGACCCAGTACTTC.

This clonotype was counted many times. The gene calls are TRBV5-6 and TRBJ2-2; 11 bases match TRBD2. The CDR3 spans 17 residues. CDR1 SGHDT and CDR2 YYEEEE come from the germline V gene. J gave up 4 bases and V 3 bases, and 8 bases lay outside the gene matches. The CDR3 sequence: CASSWASGRSGTGELFF. Written as DNA, the CDR3 is TGTGCCAGCAGCTGGGCTAGCGGGAGGTCGGGCACCGGGGAGCTGTTTTTT.

This clonotype was counted many times. V gene TRBV19 combines with J gene TRBJ1-1, with D unclear. This CDR3 spans 12 amino acids. Between the trimmed V and J ends, which lost 4 bases and 5 bases, there was a span of 8 bases. Germline V gene data show CDR1 as LNHDA and CDR2 as SQIVND (reference sequence). The CDR3 loop reads CASSTPATEAFF. For the CDR3, the DNA is TGTGCCAGTAGTACCCCGGCTACTGAAGCTTTCTTT.

This clonotype was seen ten or more times. One end of the junction does not line up with germline, which may come from a read error. This chain connects TRBV5-1 to TRBJ2-1; weak D call: TRBD2 (6 bases). The germline CDR1 and CDR2 sequences are SGHRS and YFSETQ. This CDR3 is built from 14 residues. CDR3 sequence reads: CAGSLAESRHEQFF. CDR3 coding DNA: TGCGCCGGCAGCTTAGCGGAGAGCCGACATGAGCAGTTCTTC.

On this clonotype: This may come from a read error, since a much larger clone is one base off. V usage is TRBV11-2 and J usage is TRBJ2-5, with 9 bases that match TRBD2. The CDR3 loop spans 17 amino acids. With V trimmed by 1 base and J by 2 bases, 8 bases remained unmatched. Germline CDR1 SGHAT, CDR2 FQNNGV. CDR3 nucleotide sequence: TGTGCCAGCAGCTTAGCGGATCGCGGGAGGGATCAAGAGACCCAGTACTTC. This encodes CASSLADRGRDQETQYF.

This clonotype occurred many times. V usage is TRBV29-1 and J usage is TRBJ2-7; D might be TRBD1 (6 bases). V lost 0 bases, J lost 0 bases, and 12 bases lay in between. Germline CDR1 and CDR2: SQVTM and ANQGSEA. The CDR3 has 15 amino acids. DNA of the CDR3: TGCAGCGTTGAAGAGGGGGACAAGAGCTCCTACGAGCAGTACTTC. Translating gives CSVEEGDKSSYEQYF.